The source of this T cell receptor (beta chain) is a study of identical twins. A note on this clonotype: Antigen: not known.

Points from the study as a whole: Fewer insertions characterized abundant cord blood beta clonotypes, whereas memory repertoires showed none.

The germline V gene has CDR1 DFQATT and CDR2 SNEGSKA (reference sequence). CDR3 size: 11 residues. Trimming pared 5 bases from V and 4 bases from J, leaving 9 bases between. TCRdb reanalysed the 5' RACE reads using MiXCR and keeps one entry per CDR3 protein. The sample yields about 480,000 distinct CDR3 sequences, 12% to 15% seen once. The data also belong to a second study, concerning yellow fever vaccine responses in identical twins.

The chain is built from TRBV20-1 and TRBJ2-7; D gene ambiguous. Material for sequencing was CD4+ T cells sorted from blood. The sequence derives from a woman younger than 35 in good health. The chain's CDR3 is CSAPLEYEQYF. The CDR3 DNA follows: TGCAGTGCTCCACTGGAGTACGAGCAGTACTTC.